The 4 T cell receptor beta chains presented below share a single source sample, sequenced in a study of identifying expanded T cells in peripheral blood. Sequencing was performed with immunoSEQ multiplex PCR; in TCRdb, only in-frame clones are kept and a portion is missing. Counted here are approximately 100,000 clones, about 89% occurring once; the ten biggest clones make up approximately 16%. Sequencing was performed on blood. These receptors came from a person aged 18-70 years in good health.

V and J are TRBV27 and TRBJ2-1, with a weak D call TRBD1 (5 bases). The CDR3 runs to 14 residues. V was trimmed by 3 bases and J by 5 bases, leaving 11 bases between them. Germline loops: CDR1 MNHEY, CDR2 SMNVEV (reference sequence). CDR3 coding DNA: TGTGCCAGCAGTTTGGCTCCAGGGAACAATGAGCAGTTCTTC. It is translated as CASSLAPGNNEQFF.

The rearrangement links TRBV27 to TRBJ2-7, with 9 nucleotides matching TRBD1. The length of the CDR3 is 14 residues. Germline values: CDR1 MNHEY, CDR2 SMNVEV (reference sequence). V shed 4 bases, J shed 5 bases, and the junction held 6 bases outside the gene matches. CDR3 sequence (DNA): TGTGCCAGCAGTTCGATACAGGGGGCGAACGAGCAGTACTTC. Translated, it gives CASSSIQGANEQYF.

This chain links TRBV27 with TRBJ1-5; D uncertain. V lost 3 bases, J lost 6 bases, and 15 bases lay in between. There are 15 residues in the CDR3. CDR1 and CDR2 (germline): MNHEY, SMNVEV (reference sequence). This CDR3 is CASSLVWGSGQPQHF. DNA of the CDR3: TGTGCCAGCAGTTTGGTTTGGGGTAGTGGTCAGCCCCAGCATTTT.

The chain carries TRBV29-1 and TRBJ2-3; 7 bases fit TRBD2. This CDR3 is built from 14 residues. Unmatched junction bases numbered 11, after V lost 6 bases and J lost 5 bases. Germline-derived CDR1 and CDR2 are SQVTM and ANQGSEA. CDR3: CSVTSVAGVDTQYF. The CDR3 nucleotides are TGCAGCGTCACCTCAGTGGCGGGGGTAGATACGCAGTATTTT.